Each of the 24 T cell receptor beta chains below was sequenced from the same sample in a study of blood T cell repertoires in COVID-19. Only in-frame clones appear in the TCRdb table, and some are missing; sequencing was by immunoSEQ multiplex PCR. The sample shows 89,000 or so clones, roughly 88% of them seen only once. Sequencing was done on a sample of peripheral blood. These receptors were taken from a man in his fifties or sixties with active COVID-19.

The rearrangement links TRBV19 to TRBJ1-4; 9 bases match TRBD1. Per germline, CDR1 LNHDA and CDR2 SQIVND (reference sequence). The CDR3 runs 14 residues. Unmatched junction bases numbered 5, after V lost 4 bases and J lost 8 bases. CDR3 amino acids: CASSRTGDGEKLFF. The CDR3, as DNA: TGTGCCAGTAGTAGGACAGGGGACGGCGAAAAACTGTTTTTT.

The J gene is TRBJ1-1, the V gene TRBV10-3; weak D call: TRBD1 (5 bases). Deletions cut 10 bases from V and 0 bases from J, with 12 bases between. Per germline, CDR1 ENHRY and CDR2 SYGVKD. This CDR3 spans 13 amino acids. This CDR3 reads CATLGGLNTEAFF. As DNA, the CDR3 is TGTGCCACCCTGGGGGGGTTGAACACTGAAGCTTTCTTT.

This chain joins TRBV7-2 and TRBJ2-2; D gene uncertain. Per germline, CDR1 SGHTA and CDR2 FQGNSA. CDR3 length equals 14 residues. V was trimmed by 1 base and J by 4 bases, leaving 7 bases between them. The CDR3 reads CASSLDLSTGELFF. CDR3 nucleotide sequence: TGTGCCAGCAGCTTAGACTTAAGCACCGGGGAGCTGTTTTTT. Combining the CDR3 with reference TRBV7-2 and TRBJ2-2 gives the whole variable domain GAGVSQSPSNKVTEKGKDVELRCDPISGHTALYWYRQSLGQGLEFLIYFQGNSAPDKSGLPSDRFSAERTGGSVSTLTIQRTQQEDSAVYLCASSLDLSTGELFFGEGSRLTVL.

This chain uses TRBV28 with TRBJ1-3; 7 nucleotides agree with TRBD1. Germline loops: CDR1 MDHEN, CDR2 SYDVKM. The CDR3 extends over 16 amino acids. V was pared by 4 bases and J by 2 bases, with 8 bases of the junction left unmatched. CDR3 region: CASSSTGAPTGNTIYF. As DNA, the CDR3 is TGTGCCAGCAGTTCAACAGGGGCCCCCACTGGAAACACCATATATTTT.

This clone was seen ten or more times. CDR3 sequence (DNA): TGCGCCAGCAGCTCGGACAGGGGCCATTCACCCCTCCACTTT. Protein product: CASSSDRGHSPLHF. V and J are TRBV5-1 and TRBJ1-6; 9 bases line up with TRBD1. Germline values: CDR1 SGHRS, CDR2 YFSETQ. The CDR3 consists of 14 residues. V shed 3 bases and J 8 bases; nucleotides not matched to a gene: 3.

CDR3 sequence (DNA): TGTGCCAGCAGCTTAGCAGCCACGGGCTACGAGCAGTACTTC. This gives the protein CASSLAATGYEQYF. V is TRBV7-8 and J is TRBJ2-7; D is uncertain. V dropped 0 bases and J dropped 3 bases, with 9 bases sitting between them. The CDR3 is 14 amino acids. Germline assignment: CDR1 SGHVS and CDR2 FQNEAQ.

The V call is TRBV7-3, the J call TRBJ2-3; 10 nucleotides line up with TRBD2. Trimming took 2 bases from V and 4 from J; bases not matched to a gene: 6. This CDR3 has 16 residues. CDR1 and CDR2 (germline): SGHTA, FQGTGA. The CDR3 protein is CASSLVGTSVADTQYF. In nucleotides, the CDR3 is TGTGCCAGCAGCTTAGTCGGGACTAGCGTTGCAGATACGCAGTATTTT.

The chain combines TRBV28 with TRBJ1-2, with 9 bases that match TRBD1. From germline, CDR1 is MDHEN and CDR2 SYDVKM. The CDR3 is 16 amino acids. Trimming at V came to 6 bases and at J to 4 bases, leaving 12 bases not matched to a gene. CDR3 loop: CASSPTQGQGFYGYTF. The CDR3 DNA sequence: TGTGCCAGCAGCCCCACCCAGGGACAGGGATTCTATGGCTACACCTTC.

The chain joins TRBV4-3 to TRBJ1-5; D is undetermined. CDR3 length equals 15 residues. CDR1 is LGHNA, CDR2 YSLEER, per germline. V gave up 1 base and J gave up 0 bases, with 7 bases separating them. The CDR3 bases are TGCGCCAGCAGCCAAGTACTGTATAGCAATCAGCCCCAGCATTTT. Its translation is CASSQVLYSNQPQHF.

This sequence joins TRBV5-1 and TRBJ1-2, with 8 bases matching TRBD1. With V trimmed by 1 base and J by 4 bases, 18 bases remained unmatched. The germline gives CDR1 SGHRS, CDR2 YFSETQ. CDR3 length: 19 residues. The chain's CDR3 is CASSLRYGQGPQAFYGYTF. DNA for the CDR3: TGCGCCAGCAGCTTGAGATACGGACAGGGCCCACAAGCCTTCTATGGCTACACCTTC.

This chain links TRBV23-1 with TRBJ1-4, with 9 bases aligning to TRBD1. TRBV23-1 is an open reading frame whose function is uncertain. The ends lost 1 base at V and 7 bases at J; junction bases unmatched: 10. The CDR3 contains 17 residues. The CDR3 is CASSQLVYRGHSEKLFF. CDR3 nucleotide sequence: TGCGCCAGCAGTCAATTAGTCTACAGGGGGCATAGTGAAAAACTGTTTTTT.

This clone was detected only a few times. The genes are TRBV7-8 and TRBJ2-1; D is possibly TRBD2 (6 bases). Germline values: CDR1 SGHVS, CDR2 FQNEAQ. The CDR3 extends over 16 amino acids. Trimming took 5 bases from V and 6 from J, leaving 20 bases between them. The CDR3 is CASSLSRLVWGNEQFF. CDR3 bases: TGTGCCAGCAGCCTCTCCAGACTAGTTTGGGGCAATGAGCAGTTCTTC.

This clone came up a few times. The CDR3 loop reads CSVGQGAAVRSYTF. In DNA form, the CDR3 reads TGCAGCGTCGGACAGGGGGCAGCGGTTAGGAGCTACACCTTC. The chain employs TRBV29-1 and TRBJ1-2, with TRBD1 identical over 11 bases. Trimming cost V 6 bases and J 9 bases; bases outside gene matches: 12. This CDR3 has 14 residues. Germline values: CDR1 SQVTM, CDR2 ANQGSEA.

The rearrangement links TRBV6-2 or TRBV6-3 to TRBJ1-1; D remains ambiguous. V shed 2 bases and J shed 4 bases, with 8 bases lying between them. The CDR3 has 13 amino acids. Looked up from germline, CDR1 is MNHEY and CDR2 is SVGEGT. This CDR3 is CASSYVGITEAFF. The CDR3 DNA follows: TGTGCCAGCAGTTACGTCGGGATCACTGAAGCTTTCTTT.

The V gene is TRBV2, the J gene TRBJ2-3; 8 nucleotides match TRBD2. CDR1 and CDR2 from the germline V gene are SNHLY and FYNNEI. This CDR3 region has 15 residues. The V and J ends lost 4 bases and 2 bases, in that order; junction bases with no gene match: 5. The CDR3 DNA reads TGTGCCAGCAGTGGCCTAGCGGGCCCCACAGATACGCAGTATTTT. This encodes CASSGLAGPTDTQYF.

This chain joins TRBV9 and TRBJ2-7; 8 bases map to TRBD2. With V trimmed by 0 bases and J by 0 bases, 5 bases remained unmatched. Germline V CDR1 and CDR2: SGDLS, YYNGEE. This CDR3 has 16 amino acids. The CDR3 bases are TGTGCCAGCAGCGTAGGTCCGGGGGGGAGCTCCTACGAGCAGTACTTC. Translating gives CASSVGPGGSSYEQYF.

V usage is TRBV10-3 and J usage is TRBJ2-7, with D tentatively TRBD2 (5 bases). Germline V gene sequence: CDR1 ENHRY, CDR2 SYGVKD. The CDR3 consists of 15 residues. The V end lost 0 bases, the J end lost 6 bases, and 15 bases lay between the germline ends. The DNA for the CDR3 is TGTGCCATCAGTGAGTCGAGGGCACTTAGCGCCGAGCAGTACTTC. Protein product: CAISESRALSAEQYF.

CDR3 loop: CASRGQGNQPQHF. The CDR3 DNA sequence: TGTGCCAGCAGGGGACAGGGCAATCAGCCCCAGCATTTT. The J gene is TRBJ1-5, the V gene TRBV25-1; 8 bases map to TRBD1. The V and J ends lost 6 bases and 2 bases, in that order; junction bases with no gene match: 0. Germline V CDR1 and CDR2: MGHDK, SYGVNS. The CDR3 has 13 amino acids.

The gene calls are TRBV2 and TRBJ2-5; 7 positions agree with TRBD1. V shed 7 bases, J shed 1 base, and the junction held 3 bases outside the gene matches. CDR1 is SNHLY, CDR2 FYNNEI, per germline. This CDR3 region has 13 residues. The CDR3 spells CASTGQSQETQYF. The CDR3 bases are TGTGCCAGCACGGGACAGTCCCAAGAGACCCAGTACTTC. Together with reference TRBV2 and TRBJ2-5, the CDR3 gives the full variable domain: EPEVTQTPSHQVTQMGQEVILRCVPISNHLYFYWYRQILGQKVEFLVSFYNNEISEKSEIFDDQFSVERPDGSNFTLKIRSTKLEDSAMYFCASTGQSQETQYFGPGTRLLVL.

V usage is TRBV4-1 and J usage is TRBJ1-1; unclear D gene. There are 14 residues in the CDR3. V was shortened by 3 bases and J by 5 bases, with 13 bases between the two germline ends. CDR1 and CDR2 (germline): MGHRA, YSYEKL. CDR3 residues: CASSQRTAGTEAFF. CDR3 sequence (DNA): TGCGCCAGCAGCCAGAGGACCGCGGGGACTGAAGCTTTCTTT.

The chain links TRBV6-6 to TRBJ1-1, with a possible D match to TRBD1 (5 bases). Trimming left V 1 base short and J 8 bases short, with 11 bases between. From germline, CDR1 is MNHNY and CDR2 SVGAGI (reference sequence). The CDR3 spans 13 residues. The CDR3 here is CASSYLLGGEAFF. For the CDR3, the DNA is TGTGCCAGCAGTTACTTATTGGGGGGAGAAGCTTTCTTT.

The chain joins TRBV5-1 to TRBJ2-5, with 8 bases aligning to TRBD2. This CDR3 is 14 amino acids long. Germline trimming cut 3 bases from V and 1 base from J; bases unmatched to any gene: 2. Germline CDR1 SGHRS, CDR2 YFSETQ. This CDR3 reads CASSSGTSQETQYF. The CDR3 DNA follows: TGCGCCAGCAGCTCCGGGACTAGCCAAGAGACCCAGTACTTC.

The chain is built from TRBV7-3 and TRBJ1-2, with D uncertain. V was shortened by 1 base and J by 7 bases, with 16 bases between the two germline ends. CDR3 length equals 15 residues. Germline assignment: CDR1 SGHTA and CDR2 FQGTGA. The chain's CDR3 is CASSLNRGSGSGYTF. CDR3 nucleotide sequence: TGTGCCAGCAGCTTAAACCGGGGAAGTGGATCTGGCTACACCTTC.

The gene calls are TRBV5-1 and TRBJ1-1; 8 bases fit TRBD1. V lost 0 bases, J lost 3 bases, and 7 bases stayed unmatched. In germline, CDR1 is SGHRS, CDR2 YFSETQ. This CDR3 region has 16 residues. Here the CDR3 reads CASSLVQGRGHTEAFF. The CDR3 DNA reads TGCGCCAGCAGCTTGGTCCAGGGCAGGGGGCACACTGAAGCTTTCTTT.